This T cell receptor beta chain was recorded in a study of memory CD4+ T cells and cytomegalovirus serostatus. About the research overall: Healthy Belgian adult donors included under ten CMV-positive and some 23 CMV-negative people.

Trimming removed 6 bases at V and 4 bases at J, with 15 bases between. Per the germline V gene, CDR1 is LNHDA and CDR2 is SQIVND (reference sequence). The CDR3 has 14 residues. Findings and caveats of the study: The CMV-associated TCR signature appears largely within the CD4+ memory repertoire.

With respect to this clone: The antigen is not known.

The sort gate was single viable CD3+CD4+CD8-CD45RO+ cells for memory CD4+ T cells. The data were produced by immunoSEQ multiplex PCR, yet TCRdb's version contains in-frame clones alone and is incomplete. The sample records 50,000 to 65,000 clones, 60% to 85% being singletons. The sequence was collected from an adult in good health and CMV-seropositive. Material: memory CD4+ T cells from blood. The chain recombines TRBV19 with TRBJ1-2; no clear D gene. The CDR3 protein is CASSLGPKAYGYTF. Written as DNA, the CDR3 is TGTGCCAGTAGCCTTGGCCCGAAGGCCTATGGCTACACCTTC.